The TCR beta chain under discussion was sequenced for a study of T cells after yellow fever vaccination. Germline V gene sequence: CDR1 LGHDT, CDR2 YNNKEL (reference sequence). Trimming removed 4 bases at V and 0 bases at J, with 13 bases between. The CDR3 totals 15 residues. Study results and limitations: Shared CD4/CD8 clonotypes were a small share, likely from convergent recombination. A faster peak, day 5 versus 15, was reached by the weaker secondary response.

The sample holds a few counts of this clonotype. Antigen: not known. TCRdb passed the 5' RACE reads through MiXCR, listing each CDR3 protein once. The data contain more than 250,000 distinct CDR3 sequences, 6.8% of them singletons. The clonotype was recovered from a man aged 18 to 35 who received the YFV17D yellow fever vaccine. Sequencing was performed on PBMCs, taken around 45 days after the first yellow fever vaccination. The chain carries TRBV3-1 and TRBJ2-7; no clear D. CDR3 residues: CASSPNPTSSYEQYF. The DNA of the CDR3 is TGTGCCAGCAGCCCTAACCCGACAAGCTCCTACGAGCAGTACTTC.